These 14 T cell receptor beta chains came from one sample sequenced in a study of blood T cell repertoires in COVID-19. Clones were read by immunoSEQ multiplex PCR, and TCRdb kept only the in-frame ones, dropping some. The table includes some 200,000 clones, about 85% detected once. Material for sequencing was peripheral blood. The receptors derive from a woman aged 18 to 35 who had recovered from COVID-19.

The chain is built from TRBV6-5 and TRBJ1-6; no reliable D call. CDR3 length: 14 amino acids. Germline loops: CDR1 MNHEY, CDR2 SVGAGI. The V gene lost 0 bases and the J gene lost 7 bases, with 7 bases spanning the gap. This CDR3 is CASSYSQQNSPLHF. The CDR3 DNA is TGTGCCAGCAGTTACTCCCAACAAAATTCACCCCTCCACTTT.

The chain recombines TRBV30 with TRBJ2-2; D gene unclear. The CDR3 totals 13 residues. Germline CDR1 GTSNPN, CDR2 SVGIG (reference sequence). V lost 0 bases and J lost 2, with 4 bases in between. This chain's CDR3 is CAWSVLNTGELFF. The CDR3 nucleotides are TGTGCCTGGAGTGTACTAAACACCGGGGAGCTGTTTTTT.

The gene calls are TRBV14 and TRBJ1-1, with a tentative D call TRBD1 (5 bases). Germline CDR1 is SGHDN and CDR2 is FVKESK. This CDR3 is built from 16 residues. V was shortened by 0 bases and J by 7 bases, with 18 bases between the two germline ends. The CDR3 DNA reads as TGTGCCAGCAGCCAAGACCTCCGGGAGGGGTGGGTTGAAGCTTTCTTT. This translates into CASSQDLREGWVEAFF.

This clone was seen only a few times. V and J are TRBV9 and TRBJ1-2; D perhaps matches TRBD1 (6 bases). The germline gives CDR1 SGDLS, CDR2 YYNGEE. Trimming took 4 bases from V and 3 from J, leaving 22 bases between them. The CDR3 covers 17 residues. CDR3 protein: CASSLNRDTISYYGYTF. CDR3 coding DNA: TGTGCCAGCAGCCTGAACCGGGACACTATTTCTTACTATGGCTACACCTTC.

The chain joins TRBV19 to TRBJ2-3, with D possibly being TRBD2 (5 bases). CDR1 is LNHDA and CDR2 is SQIVND in the germline V gene (reference sequence). V lost 3 bases and J 4 bases, leaving 14 bases between the germline ends. CDR3 size: 15 residues. The CDR3 loop reads CASSIGSPSSDTQYF. The CDR3 DNA reads as TGTGCCAGTAGTATTGGAAGCCCTAGCTCAGATACGCAGTATTTT.

V usage is TRBV6-2 or TRBV6-3 and J usage is TRBJ2-5; D is undetermined. The CDR3 is made up of 14 amino acids. V lost 2 bases and J lost 5, with 12 bases in between. CDR1 is MNHEY and CDR2 is SVGEGT in the germline V gene. CDR3 nucleotide sequence: TGTGCCAGCAGTTACGGGCCGACACGGGAGACCCAGTACTTC. This sequence encodes CASSYGPTRETQYF.

The J gene is TRBJ1-2, the V gene TRBV5-4; unclear D gene. The length of the CDR3 is 14 residues. From germline, CDR1 is SGHNT and CDR2 YYREEE (reference sequence). Trimming removed 4 bases at V and 0 bases at J, with 10 bases between. In DNA, the CDR3 is TGTGCCAGCAGCCCCCGAGGGCCTAACTATGGCTACACCTTC. It encodes CASSPRGPNYGYTF.

V gene TRBV2 combines with J gene TRBJ1-2; 8 bases align to TRBD1. V shed 6 bases and J 8 bases; nucleotides not matched to a gene: 8. The germline V gene has CDR1 SNHLY and CDR2 FYNNEI. This CDR3 region has 13 residues. In DNA, the CDR3 is TGTGCCAGCAGAGTGGACAGGGCCGGGGGCTACACCTTC. This sequence encodes CASRVDRAGGYTF.

V is TRBV6-2 or TRBV6-3 and J is TRBJ1-5; D is uncertain. V lost 2 bases and J 5 bases, leaving 10 bases between the germline ends. CDR1 is MNHEY, CDR2 SVGEGT, per germline. This CDR3 has 14 residues. The CDR3 DNA sequence: TGTGCCAGCAGTTACCAGACTGACTATCAGCCCCAGCATTTT. It codes for CASSYQTDYQPQHF.

This clone was recorded only once. V usage is TRBV19 and J usage is TRBJ1-1, with D perhaps matching TRBD1 (5 bases). Germline loops: CDR1 LNHDA, CDR2 SQIVND (reference sequence). The CDR3 is made up of 14 amino acids. The ends were cut back, 5 bases at V and 1 base at J, with 11 bases in the middle. CDR3 coding DNA: TGTGCCAGTAGTTGGGGCGGCAGGAACACTGAAGCTTTCTTT. Its translation is CASSWGGRNTEAFF.

V usage is TRBV4-2 and J usage is TRBJ2-3; the match to TRBD1 covers 12 bases. The CDR3 runs to 16 residues. Unmatched junction bases numbered 9, after V lost 4 bases and J lost 7 bases. Germline assignment: CDR1 LGHNA and CDR2 YNFKEQ. Here the CDR3 reads CASSPTPGQGANTQYF. CDR3 sequence (DNA): TGTGCCAGCAGCCCTACCCCGGGACAGGGGGCAAATACGCAGTATTTT.

The chain employs TRBV18 and TRBJ2-1, with D unclear. Germline loops: CDR1 KGHSH, CDR2 LQKENI. This CDR3 has 16 amino acids. Trimming took off 1 base at V and 2 bases at J, with 12 bases between the two ends. The CDR3 reads CASSPLSTDTYNEQFF. As DNA, the CDR3 is TGTGCCAGCTCACCACTTAGTACCGATACCTACAATGAGCAGTTCTTC.

The genes are TRBV10-3 and TRBJ2-7; TRBD1 agrees at 8 bases. The CDR3 covers 15 residues. CDR1 is ENHRY, CDR2 SYGVKD, per germline. Losses at the gene ends were 6 bases for V and 3 bases for J; bases not matched to a gene: 10. The CDR3 sequence is CAISEGQETYYEQYF. The CDR3 DNA reads TGTGCCATCAGCGAGGGACAGGAGACCTACTACGAGCAGTACTTC.

V gene TRBV5-4 combines with J gene TRBJ2-7; tentative D call: TRBD2 (5 bases). Looked up from germline, CDR1 is SGHNT and CDR2 is YYREEE (reference sequence). V lost 0 bases and J 3 bases, leaving 13 bases between the germline ends. This CDR3 comprises 15 residues. CDR3 nucleotides: TGTGCCAGCAGCTTGGTAGTGGGAGTGGGCTACGAGCAGTACTTC. This sequence encodes CASSLVVGVGYEQYF.